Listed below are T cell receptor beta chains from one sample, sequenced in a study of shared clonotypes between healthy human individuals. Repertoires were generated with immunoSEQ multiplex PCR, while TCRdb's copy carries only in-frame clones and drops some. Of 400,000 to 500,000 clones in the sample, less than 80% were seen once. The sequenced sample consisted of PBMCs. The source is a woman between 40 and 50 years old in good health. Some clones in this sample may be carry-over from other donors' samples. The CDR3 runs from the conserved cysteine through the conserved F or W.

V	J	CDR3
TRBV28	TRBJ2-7	CASSFSTDFSYEQYF
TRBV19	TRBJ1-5	CASSMGFGNQPQHF
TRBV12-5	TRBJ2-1	CASGLTTFYNEQFF
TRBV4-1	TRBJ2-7	CASSRIPAGAYEQYF
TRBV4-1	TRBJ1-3	CASSRTGVDGNTIYF
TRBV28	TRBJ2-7	CASSFAHYEQYF
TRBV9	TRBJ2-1	CASSVAVVSGYNEQFF
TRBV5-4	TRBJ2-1	CASSQPSGASYNEQFF
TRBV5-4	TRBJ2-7	CASSSTSGRGEQYF
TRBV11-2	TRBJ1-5	CASSPGAGALNQPQHF
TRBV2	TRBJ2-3	CASREGADTQYF